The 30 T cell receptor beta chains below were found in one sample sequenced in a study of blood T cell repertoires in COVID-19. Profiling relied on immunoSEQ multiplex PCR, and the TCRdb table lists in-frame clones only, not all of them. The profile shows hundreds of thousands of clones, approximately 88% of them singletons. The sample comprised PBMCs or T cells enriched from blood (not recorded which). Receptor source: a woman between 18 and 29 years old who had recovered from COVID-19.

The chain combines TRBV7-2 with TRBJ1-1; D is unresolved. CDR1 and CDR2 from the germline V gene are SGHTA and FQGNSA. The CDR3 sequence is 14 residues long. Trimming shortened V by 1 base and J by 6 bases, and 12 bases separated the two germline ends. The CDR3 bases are TGTGCCAGCAGCTTAGAAATCGGGTTGGCTGAAGCTTTCTTT. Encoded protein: CASSLEIGLAEAFF.

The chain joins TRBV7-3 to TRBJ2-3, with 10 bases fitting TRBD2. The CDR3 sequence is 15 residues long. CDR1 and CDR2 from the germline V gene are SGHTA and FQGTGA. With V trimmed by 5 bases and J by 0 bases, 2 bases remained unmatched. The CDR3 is CASSIAGGSTDTQYF. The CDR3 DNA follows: TGTGCCAGCAGCATAGCGGGAGGCAGCACAGATACGCAGTATTTT.

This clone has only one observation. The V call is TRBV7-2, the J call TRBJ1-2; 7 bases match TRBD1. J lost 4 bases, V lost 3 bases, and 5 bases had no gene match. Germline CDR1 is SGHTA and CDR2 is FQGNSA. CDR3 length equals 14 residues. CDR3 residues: CASSFQGQSYGYTF. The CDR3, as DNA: TGTGCCAGCAGCTTTCAGGGACAGTCCTATGGCTACACCTTC.

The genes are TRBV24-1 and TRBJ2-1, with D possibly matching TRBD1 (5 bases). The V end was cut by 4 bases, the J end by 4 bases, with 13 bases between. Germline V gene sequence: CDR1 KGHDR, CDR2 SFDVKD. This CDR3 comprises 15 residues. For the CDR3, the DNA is TGTGCCACCAGTGACCGTACAGGTAATTACAATGAGCAGTTCTTC. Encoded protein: CATSDRTGNYNEQFF.

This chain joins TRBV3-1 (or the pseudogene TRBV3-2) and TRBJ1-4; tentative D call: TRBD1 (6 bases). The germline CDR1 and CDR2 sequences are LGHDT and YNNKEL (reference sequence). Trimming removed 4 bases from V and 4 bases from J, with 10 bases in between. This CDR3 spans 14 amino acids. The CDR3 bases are TGTGCCAGCAGCCCACAGGGTAGTAATGAAAAACTGTTTTTT. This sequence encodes CASSPQGSNEKLFF.

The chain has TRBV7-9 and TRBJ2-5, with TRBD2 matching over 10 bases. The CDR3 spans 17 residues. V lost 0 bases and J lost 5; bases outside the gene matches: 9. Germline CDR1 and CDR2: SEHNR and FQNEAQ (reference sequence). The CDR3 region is CASSLAVLAGVMETQYF. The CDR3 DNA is TGTGCCAGCAGCTTAGCGGTTCTAGCGGGAGTTATGGAGACCCAGTACTTC.

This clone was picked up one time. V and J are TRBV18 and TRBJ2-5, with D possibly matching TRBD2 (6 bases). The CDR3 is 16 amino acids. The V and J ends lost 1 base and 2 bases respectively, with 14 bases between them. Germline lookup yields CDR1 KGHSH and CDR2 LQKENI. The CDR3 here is CASSPQLGGGQETQYF. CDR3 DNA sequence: TGTGCCAGCTCACCACAGCTCGGGGGAGGTCAAGAGACCCAGTACTTC.

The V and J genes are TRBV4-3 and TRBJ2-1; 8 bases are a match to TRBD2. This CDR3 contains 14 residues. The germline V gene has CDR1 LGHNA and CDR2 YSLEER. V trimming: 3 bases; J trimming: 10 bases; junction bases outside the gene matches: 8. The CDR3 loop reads CASSQRIGGGEQFF. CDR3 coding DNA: TGCGCCAGCAGCCAGAGAATAGGCGGGGGGGAGCAGTTCTTC.

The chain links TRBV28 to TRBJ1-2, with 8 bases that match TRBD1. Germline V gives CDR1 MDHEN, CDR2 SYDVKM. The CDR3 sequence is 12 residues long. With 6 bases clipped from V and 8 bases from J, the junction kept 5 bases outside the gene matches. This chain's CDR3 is CASSYRGYGYTF. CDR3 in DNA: TGTGCCAGCAGCTACAGGGGGTACGGCTACACCTTC.

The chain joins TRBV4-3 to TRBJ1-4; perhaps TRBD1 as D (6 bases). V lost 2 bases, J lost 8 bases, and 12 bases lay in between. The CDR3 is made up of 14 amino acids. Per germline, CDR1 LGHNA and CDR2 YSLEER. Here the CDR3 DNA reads TGCGCCAGCAGCCAACTCCGGGACATAGAAAAACTGTTTTTT. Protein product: CASSQLRDIEKLFF.

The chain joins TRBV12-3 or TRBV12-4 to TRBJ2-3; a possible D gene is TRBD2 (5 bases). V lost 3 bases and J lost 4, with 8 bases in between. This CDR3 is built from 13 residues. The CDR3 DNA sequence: TGTGCCAGCAGTTTTGGTAGCGCAGATACGCAGTATTTT. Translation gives CASSFGSADTQYF.

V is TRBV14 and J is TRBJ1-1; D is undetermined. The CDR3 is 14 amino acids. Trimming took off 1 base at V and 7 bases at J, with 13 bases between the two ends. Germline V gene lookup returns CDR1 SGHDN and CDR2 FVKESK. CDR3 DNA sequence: TGTGCCAGCAGCCAAGCAGGAGGAAGGGTTGAAGCTTTCTTT. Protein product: CASSQAGGRVEAFF.

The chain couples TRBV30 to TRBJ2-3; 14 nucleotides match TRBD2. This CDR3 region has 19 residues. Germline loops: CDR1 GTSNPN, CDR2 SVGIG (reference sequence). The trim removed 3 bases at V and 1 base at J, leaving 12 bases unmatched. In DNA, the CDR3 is TGTGCCTGGAGCAGGACTAGCGGGGGGCAAGACGGGGGCACAGATACGCAGTATTTT. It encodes CAWSRTSGGQDGGTDTQYF.

Written as DNA, the CDR3 is TGTGCCAGCATGCCGGGCGGGAGGGGTGGCGGGGAGCTGTTTTTT. Translating it yields CASMPGGRGGGELFF. The chain employs TRBV2 and TRBJ2-2; TRBD2 aligns across 9 bases. Germline CDR1 is SNHLY and CDR2 is FYNNEI. J gave up 7 bases and V 7 bases, and 10 bases lay outside the gene matches. The CDR3 totals 15 residues.

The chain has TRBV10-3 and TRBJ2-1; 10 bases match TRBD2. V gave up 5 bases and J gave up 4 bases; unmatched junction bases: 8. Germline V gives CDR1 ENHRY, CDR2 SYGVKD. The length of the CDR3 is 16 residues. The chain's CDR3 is CAISLLAGGGYNEQFF. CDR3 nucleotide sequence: TGTGCCATCAGTCTTTTAGCGGGAGGAGGGTACAATGAGCAGTTCTTC.

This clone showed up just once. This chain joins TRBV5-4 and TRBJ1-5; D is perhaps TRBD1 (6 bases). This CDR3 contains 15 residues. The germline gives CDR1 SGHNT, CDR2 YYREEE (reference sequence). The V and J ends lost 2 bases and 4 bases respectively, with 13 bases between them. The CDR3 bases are TGTGCCAGCAGCTTCATGGGAGGGGGGAATCAGCCCCAGCATTTT. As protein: CASSFMGGGNQPQHF.

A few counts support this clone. This CDR3 reads CASKRHDSNYGYTF. The CDR3 region has the DNA TGTGCCAGCAAACGCCACGACAGTAACTATGGCTACACCTTC. The genes are TRBV9 and TRBJ1-2; D is possibly TRBD1 (5 bases). The ends were cut back, 6 bases at V and 1 base at J, with 13 bases in the middle. The length of the CDR3 is 14 residues. Germline V gene data show CDR1 as SGDLS and CDR2 as YYNGEE.

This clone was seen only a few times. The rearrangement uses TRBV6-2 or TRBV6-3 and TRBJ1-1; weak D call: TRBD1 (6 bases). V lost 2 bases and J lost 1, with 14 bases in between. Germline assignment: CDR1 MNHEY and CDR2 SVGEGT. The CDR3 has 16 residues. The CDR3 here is CASSYGVYRENTEAFF. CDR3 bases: TGTGCCAGCAGTTACGGGGTCTACAGGGAGAACACTGAAGCTTTCTTT.

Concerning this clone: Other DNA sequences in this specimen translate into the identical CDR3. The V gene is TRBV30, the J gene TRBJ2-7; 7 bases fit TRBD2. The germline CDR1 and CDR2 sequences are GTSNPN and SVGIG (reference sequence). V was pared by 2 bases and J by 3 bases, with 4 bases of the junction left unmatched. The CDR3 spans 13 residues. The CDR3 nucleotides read TGTGCCTGGAGTCGGGGGGACCTCTACGAGCAGTACTTC. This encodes CAWSRGDLYEQYF. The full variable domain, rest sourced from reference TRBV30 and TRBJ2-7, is SQTIHQWPATLVQPVGSPLSLECTVEGTSNPNLYWYRQAAGRGLQLLFYSVGIGQISSEVPQNLSASRPQDRQFILSSKKLLLSDSGFYLCAWSRGDLYEQYFGPGTRLTVT.

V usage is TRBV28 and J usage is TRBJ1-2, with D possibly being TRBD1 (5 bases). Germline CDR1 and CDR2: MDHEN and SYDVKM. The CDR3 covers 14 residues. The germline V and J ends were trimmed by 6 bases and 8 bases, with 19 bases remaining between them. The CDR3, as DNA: TGTGCCAGCAGCCCGAACGGTTGGGGGGTCGGCTACACCTTC. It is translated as CASSPNGWGVGYTF.

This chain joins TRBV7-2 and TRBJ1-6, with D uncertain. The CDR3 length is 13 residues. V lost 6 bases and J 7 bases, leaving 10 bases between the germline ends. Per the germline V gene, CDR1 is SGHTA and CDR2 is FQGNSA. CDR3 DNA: TGTGCCAGCAGAAGCGTCCTCAATTCACCCCTCCACTTT. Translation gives CASRSVLNSPLHF.

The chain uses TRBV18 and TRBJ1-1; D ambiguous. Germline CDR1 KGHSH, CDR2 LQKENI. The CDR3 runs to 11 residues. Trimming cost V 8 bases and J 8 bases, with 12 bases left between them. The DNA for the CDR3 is TGTGCCAGCGCGTCAGGAGGCGAAGCTTTCTTT. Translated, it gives CASASGGEAFF.

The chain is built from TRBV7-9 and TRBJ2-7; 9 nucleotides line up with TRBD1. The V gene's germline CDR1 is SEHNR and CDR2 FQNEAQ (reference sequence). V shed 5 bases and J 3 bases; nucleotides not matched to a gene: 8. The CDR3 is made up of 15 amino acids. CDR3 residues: CASSKGGQGFYEQYF. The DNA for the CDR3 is TGTGCCAGCAGCAAAGGGGGACAGGGTTTCTACGAGCAGTACTTC.

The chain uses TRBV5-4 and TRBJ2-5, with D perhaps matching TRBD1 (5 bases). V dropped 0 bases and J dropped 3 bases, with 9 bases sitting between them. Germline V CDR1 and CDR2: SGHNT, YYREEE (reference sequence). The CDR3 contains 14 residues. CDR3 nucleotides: TGTGCCAGCAGCTTGGCGCCGACAGAAGAGACCCAGTACTTC. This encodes CASSLAPTEETQYF.

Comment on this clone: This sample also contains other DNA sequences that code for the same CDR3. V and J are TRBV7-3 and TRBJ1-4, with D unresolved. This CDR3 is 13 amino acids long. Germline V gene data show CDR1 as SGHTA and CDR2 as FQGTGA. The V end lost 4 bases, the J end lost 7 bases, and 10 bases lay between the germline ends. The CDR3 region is CASSSGAGEKLFF. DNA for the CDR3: TGTGCCAGCAGCTCCGGAGCGGGTGAAAAACTGTTTTTT.

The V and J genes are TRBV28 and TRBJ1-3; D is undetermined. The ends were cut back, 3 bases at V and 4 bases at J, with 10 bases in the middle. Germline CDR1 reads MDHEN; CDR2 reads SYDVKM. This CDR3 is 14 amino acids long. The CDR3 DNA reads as TGTGCCAGCAGTTTCCAACAGAGAGGAAACACCATATATTTT. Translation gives CASSFQQRGNTIYF.

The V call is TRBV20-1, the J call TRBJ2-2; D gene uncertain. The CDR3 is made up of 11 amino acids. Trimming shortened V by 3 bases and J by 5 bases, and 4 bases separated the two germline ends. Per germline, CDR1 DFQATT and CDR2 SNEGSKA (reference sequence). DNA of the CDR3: TGCAGTGCTAGCAGGACCGGGGAGCTGTTTTTT. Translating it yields CSASRTGELFF.

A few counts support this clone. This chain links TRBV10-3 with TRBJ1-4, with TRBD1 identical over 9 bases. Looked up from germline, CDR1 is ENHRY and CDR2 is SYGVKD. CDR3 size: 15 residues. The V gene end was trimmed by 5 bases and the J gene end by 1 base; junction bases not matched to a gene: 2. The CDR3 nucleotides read TGTGCCATCAGTTCGGACAGGGGAACTAATGAAAAACTGTTTTTT. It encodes CAISSDRGTNEKLFF.

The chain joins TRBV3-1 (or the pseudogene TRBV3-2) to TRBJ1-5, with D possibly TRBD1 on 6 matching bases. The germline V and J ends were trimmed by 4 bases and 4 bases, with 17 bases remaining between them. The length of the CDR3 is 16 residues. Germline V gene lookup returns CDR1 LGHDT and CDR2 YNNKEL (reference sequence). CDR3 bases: TGTGCCAGCAGCCGAGGAGATCCAGGGGATAATCAGCCCCAGCATTTT. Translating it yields CASSRGDPGDNQPQHF.

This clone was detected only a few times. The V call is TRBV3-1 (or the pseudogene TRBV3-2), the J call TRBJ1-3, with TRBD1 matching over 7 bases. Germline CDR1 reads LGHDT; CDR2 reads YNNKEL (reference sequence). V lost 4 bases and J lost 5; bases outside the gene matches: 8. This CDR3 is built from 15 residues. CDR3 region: CASSPGQVRRNTIYF. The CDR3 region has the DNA TGTGCCAGCAGCCCCGGACAGGTTCGGCGAAACACCATATATTTT.